Below are 9 T cell receptor beta chains sequenced from a single sample in a study of early T cells in non-severe SARS-CoV-2 infection. MiXCR, applied by TCRdb to the 5' RACE reads, yields one record per CDR3 protein. The data show 100,000 to 120,000 distinct CDR3 sequences, 10% to 15% seen once. The input for sequencing was whole blood, taken at baseline. These TCRs come from an adult who was a healthcare worker with PCR-confirmed SARS-CoV-2 infection or an uninfected control (not recorded which).

This clonotype was seen at least ten times. The J gene is TRBJ2-7, the V gene TRBV6-6; D is unresolved. Germline CDR1 reads MNHNY; CDR2 reads SVGAGI (reference sequence). This CDR3 comprises 16 residues. The germline V and J ends were trimmed by 7 bases and 0 bases, with 19 bases remaining between them. In nucleotides, the CDR3 is TGTGCCAGCACACCTCCGCGAGGCCGGAGCTCCTACGAGCAGTACTTC. Its protein product is CASTPPRGRSSYEQYF.

The chain is built from TRBV15 and TRBJ2-5; TRBD2 agrees at 12 bases. V was pared by 1 base and J by 1 base, with 1 base of the junction left unmatched. Germline V gives CDR1 LNHNV, CDR2 YYDKDF (reference sequence). The CDR3 has 16 amino acids. In nucleotides, the CDR3 is TGTGCCACCAGCAGAGGGACTAGCGGGACCCAAGAGACCCAGTACTTC. Its translation is CATSRGTSGTQETQYF.

The rearrangement links TRBV5-8 to TRBJ1-5, with a weak D call TRBD1 (6 bases). The CDR3 is made up of 15 amino acids. Germline loops: CDR1 SGHTS, CDR2 YDEGEE. V gave up 4 bases and J gave up 2 bases, with 13 bases separating them. The CDR3 region has the DNA TGTGCCAGCAGCCTCTACAGGGATGGCAATCAGCCCCAGCATTTT. Its translation: CASSLYRDGNQPQHF.

This clonotype was recorded a few times. The rearrangement links TRBV30 to TRBJ2-3; the D is unclear. Germline V gives CDR1 GTSNPN, CDR2 SVGIG (reference sequence). Trimming removed 7 bases at V and 7 bases at J, with 21 bases between. The CDR3 has 14 amino acids. The CDR3 region is CASLDTTGLHTQYF. The CDR3 bases are TGTGCCTCCCTCGACACGACTGGCCTACATACGCAGTATTTT.

This chain uses TRBV19 with TRBJ1-2; D not resolved. The CDR3 is made up of 13 amino acids. V was clipped by 2 bases and J by 4 bases, with 8 bases between them. CDR1 and CDR2 (germline): LNHDA, SQIVND (reference sequence). The CDR3 is CASSIIRSYGYTF. The CDR3 nucleotides are TGTGCCAGTAGTATAATACGATCCTATGGCTACACCTTC.

Many counts were recorded for this clonotype. The CDR3 DNA follows: TGTGCCAGCAGCCCCAATAGCGGGAGTTACATTCAGTACTTC. It is translated as CASSPNSGSYIQYF. The chain couples TRBV5-5 to TRBJ2-4, with 9 bases fitting TRBD2. V was clipped by 4 bases and J by 8 bases; unmatched bases: 7. Germline-derived CDR1 and CDR2 are SGHKS and YYEKEE (reference sequence). This CDR3 spans 14 amino acids.

This chain links TRBV7-9 with TRBJ1-1, with a tentative D call TRBD1 (6 bases). V was cut by 5 bases and J by 5 bases, with 15 bases left in between. This CDR3 spans 14 amino acids. Germline assignment: CDR1 SEHNR and CDR2 FQNEAQ (reference sequence). This CDR3 is CASSQPGGGTEAFF. The CDR3 DNA follows: TGTGCCAGCAGCCAACCCGGGGGCGGGACTGAAGCTTTCTTT. The variable domain in full, with the rest retrieved from reference TRBV7-9 and TRBJ1-1, is DTGVSQNPRHKITKRGQNVTFRCDPISEHNRLYWYRQTLGQGPEFLTYFQNEAQLEKSRLLSDRFSAERPKGSFSTLEIQRTEQGDSAMYLCASSQPGGGTEAFFGQGTRLTVV.

This clonotype was detected only a few times. The chain couples TRBV20-1 to TRBJ2-2, with D possibly being TRBD2 (6 bases). CDR1 and CDR2 (germline): DFQATT, SNEGSKA (reference sequence). Between the trimmed V and J ends, which lost 3 bases and 4 bases, there was a span of 12 bases. The CDR3 runs to 14 residues. The CDR3 is CSASSGRSTGELFF. DNA for the CDR3: TGCAGTGCTAGTTCCGGGAGAAGCACCGGGGAGCTGTTTTTT.

The genes are TRBV18 and TRBJ2-7; a possible D gene is TRBD1 (5 bases). The germline V and J ends were trimmed by 6 bases and 0 bases, with 12 bases remaining between them. Germline assignment: CDR1 KGHSH and CDR2 LQKENI. The CDR3 consists of 14 residues. Here the CDR3 reads CASSTDRTSYEQYF. The CDR3 DNA reads TGTGCCAGCTCGACTGACAGAACCTCCTACGAGCAGTACTTC.